This T cell receptor beta chain was identified during a study of blood T cell repertoires in COVID-19. Overall study context: Italy, Spain and the United States were the sources of the convalescent and acute COVID-19 samples. Sample material is recorded as cDNA or gDNA derived from T cells, B-cell-depleted T cells, or PBMCs.

This CDR3 is built from 14 residues. V was cut by 0 bases and J by 6 bases, with 8 bases left in between. Per the germline V gene, CDR1 is MNHEY and CDR2 is SVGAGI. Authors' methods: Cell counts per sample came from amplifying reference gene primers. This table comes from immunoSEQ multiplex PCR, and its TCRdb copy is limited to in-frame clones, with some not included. V, J and clone size are those of that table, while D and trimming were read from the DNA. The sample shows 95,000 to 120,000 clones, about 88% of them seen only once. The source material was peripheral blood. The sequence came from a woman in her 70s who had recovered from COVID-19. The V gene is TRBV6-5, the J gene TRBJ1-4; a possible D gene is TRBD1 (5 bases). CDR3 DNA: TGTGCCAGCAGTTACTCGGGGGGGGATGAAAAACTGTTTTTT. This gives the protein CASSYSGGDEKLFF.